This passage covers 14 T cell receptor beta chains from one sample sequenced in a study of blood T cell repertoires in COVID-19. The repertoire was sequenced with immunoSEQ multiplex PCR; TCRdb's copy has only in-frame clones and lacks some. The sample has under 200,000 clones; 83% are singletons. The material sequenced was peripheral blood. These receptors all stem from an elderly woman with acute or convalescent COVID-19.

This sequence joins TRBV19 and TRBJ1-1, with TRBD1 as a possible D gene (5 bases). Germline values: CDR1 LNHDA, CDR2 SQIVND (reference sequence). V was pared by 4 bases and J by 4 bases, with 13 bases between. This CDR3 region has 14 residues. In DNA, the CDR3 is TGTGCCAGTAGTAAAACAGGCCCGGTCACTGAAGCTTTCTTT. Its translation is CASSKTGPVTEAFF. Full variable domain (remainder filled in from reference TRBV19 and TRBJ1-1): DGGITQSPKYLFRKEGQNVTLSCEQNLNHDAMYWYRQDPGQGLRLIYYSQIVNDFQKGDIAEGYSVSREKKESFPLTVTSAQKNPTAFYLCASSKTGPVTEAFFGQGTRLTVV.

As DNA, the CDR3 is TGCAGCGGGGGTTCTTACAATGAGCAGTTCTTC. This encodes CSGGSYNEQFF. The V gene is TRBV29-1, the J gene TRBJ2-1; D call uncertain. Between the trimmed V and J ends, which lost 7 bases and 4 bases, there was a span of 8 bases. Germline V gives CDR1 SQVTM, CDR2 ANQGSEA. The CDR3 has 11 residues.

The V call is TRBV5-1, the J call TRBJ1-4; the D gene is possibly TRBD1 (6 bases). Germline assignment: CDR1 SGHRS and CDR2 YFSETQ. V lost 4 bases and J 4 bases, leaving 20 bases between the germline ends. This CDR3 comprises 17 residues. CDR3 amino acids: CASSRHDPGHVNEKLFF. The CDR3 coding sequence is TGCGCCAGCAGCAGGCACGACCCGGGACACGTTAATGAAAAACTGTTTTTT.

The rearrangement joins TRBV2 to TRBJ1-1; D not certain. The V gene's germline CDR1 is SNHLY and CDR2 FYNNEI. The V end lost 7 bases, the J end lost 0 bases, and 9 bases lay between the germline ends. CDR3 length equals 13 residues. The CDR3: CASTQPLNTEAFF. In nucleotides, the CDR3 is TGTGCCAGCACACAGCCTTTGAACACTGAAGCTTTCTTT.

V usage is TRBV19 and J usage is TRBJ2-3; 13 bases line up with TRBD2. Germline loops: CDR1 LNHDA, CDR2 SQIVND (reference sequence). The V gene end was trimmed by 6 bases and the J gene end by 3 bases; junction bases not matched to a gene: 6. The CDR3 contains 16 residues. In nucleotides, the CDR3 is TGTGCCAGTAGCGCTACTAGCGGGGGGGATACAGATACGCAGTATTTT. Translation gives CASSATSGGDTDTQYF.

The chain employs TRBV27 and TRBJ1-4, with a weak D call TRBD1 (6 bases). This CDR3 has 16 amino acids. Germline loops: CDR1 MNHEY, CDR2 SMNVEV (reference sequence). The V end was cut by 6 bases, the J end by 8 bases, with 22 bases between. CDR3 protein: CASRPLRGHGAEKLFF. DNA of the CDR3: TGTGCCAGCAGACCCCTCAGGGGACACGGGGCCGAAAAACTGTTTTTT.

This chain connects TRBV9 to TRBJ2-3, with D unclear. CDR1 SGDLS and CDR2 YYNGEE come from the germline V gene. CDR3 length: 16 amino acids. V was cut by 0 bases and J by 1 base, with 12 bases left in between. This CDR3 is CASSVVEKPRTDTQYF. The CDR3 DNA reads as TGTGCCAGCAGCGTAGTAGAAAAGCCCCGCACAGATACGCAGTATTTT.

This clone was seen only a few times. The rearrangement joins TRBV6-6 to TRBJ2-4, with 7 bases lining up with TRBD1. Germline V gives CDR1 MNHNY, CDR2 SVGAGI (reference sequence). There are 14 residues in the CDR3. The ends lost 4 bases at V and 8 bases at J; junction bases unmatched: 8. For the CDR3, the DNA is TGTGCCAGCAGTTCCCGACAGGGATCGGACATTCAGTACTTC. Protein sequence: CASSSRQGSDIQYF.

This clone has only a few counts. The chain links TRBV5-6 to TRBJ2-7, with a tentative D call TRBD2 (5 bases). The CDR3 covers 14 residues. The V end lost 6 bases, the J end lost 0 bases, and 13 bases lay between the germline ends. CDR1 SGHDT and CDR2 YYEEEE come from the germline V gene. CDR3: CASTVVGSSYEQYF. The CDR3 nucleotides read TGTGCCAGCACCGTGGTGGGGAGCTCCTACGAGCAGTACTTC.

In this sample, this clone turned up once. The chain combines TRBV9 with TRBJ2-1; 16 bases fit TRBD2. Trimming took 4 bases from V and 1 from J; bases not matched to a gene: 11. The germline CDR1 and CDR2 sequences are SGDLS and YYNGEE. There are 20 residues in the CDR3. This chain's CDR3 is CASSHGQTGLAGGSYNEQFF. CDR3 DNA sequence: TGTGCCAGCAGCCACGGACAGACGGGACTAGCGGGAGGGTCCTACAATGAGCAGTTCTTC.

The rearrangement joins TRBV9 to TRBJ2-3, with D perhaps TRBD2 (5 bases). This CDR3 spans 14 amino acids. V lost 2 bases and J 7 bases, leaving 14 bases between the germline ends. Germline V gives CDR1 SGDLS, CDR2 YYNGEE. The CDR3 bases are TGTGCCAGCAGCGTTGGTAGCCCGGGGAATACGCAGTATTTT. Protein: CASSVGSPGNTQYF.

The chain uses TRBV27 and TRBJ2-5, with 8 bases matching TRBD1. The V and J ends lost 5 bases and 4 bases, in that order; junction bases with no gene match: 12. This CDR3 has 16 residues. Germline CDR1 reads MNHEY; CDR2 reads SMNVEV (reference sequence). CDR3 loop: CASSQREGQGAETQYF. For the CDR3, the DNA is TGTGCCAGCAGTCAGAGAGAAGGACAGGGAGCAGAGACCCAGTACTTC.

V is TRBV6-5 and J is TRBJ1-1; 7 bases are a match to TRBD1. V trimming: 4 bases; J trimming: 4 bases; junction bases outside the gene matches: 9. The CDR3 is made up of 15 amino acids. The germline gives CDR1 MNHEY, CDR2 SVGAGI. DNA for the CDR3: TGTGCCAGCAGTTTCTCCCGACAGGGCAGCACTGAAGCTTTCTTT. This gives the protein CASSFSRQGSTEAFF.

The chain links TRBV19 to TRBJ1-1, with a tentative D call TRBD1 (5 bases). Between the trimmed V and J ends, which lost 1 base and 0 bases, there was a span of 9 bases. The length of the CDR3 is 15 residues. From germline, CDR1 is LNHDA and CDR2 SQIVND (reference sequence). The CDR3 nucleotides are TGTGCCAGTAGTATAGGGGGCACAGTGAACACTGAAGCTTTCTTT. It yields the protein CASSIGGTVNTEAFF.